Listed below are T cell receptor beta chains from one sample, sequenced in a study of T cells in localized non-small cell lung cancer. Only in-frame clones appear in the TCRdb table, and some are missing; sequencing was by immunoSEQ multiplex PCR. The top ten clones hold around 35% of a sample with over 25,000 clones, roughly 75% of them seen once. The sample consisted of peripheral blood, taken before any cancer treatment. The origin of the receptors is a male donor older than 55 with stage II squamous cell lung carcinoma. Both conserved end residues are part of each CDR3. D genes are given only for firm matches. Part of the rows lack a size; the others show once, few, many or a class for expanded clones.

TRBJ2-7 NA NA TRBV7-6 TGTGCCAGCAGCCCCCCGGGGGCCCCCTACGAGCAGTACTTC CASSPPGAPYEQYF
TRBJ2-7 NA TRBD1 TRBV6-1 TGTGCCAGCACCCGTACAGGGGACGTTGGCGAGCAGTACTTC CASTRTGDVGEQYF
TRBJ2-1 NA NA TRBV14 TGTGCCAGCAGCCCAGGGGAACGGGAGTACAATGAGCAGTTCTTC CASSPGEREYNEQFF
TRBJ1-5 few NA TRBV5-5 TGTGCCAGCAGCTTGGAGCCCGGGCCCGGCAAGCCCCAGCATTTT CASSLEPGPGKPQHF
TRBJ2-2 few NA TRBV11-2 TGTGCCAGCAGCTTAGTGGACTTTAACACCGGGGAGCTGTTTTTT CASSLVDFNTGELFF
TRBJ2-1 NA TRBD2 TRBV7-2 TGTGCCAGCAGCTTCCTGAGAGGAGCGGGAGGATACAATGAGCAGTTCTTC CASSFLRGAGGYNEQFF
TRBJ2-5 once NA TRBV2 TGTGCCAGCAGTGTGAGAGTCGAGACCCAGTACTTC CASSVRVETQYF
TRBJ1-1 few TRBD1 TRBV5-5 TGTGCCAGCAGTGAAGTAGGGGGCCGCACTGAAGCTTTCTTT CASSEVGGRTEAFF
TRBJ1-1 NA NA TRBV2 TGTGCCAGCAGCCGGGACCAGAACACTGAAGCTTTCTTT CASSRDQNTEAFF
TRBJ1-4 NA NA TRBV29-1 TGCAGCGTAGGAGACCAAAATGAAAAACTGTTTTTT CSVGDQNEKLFF
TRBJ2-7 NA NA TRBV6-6 TGTGCCAGCAGTTACTCACAGGACGAGCAGTACTTC CASSYSQDEQYF
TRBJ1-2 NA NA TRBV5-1 TGCGCCAGCAGCGAGGGACAAAACTATGGCTACACCTTC CASSEGQNYGYTF
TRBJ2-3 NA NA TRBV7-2 TGTGCCAGCAGCTTAGCTGGCAGACATACAGATACGCAGTATTTT CASSLAGRHTDTQYF
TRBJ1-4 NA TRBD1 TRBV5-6 TGTGCCAGCAGCCAGACCCCTACGGGACAGACTTTGAACAAACTGTTTTTT CASSQTPTGQTLNKLFF
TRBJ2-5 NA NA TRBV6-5 TGTGCCAGCAGCCAAGACGGGGGCGGAGAGACCCAGTACTTC CASSQDGGGETQYF
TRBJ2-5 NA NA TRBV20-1 TGCAGTGGGGGGAGAGAGACCCAGTACTTC CSGGRETQYF
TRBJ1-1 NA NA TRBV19 TGTGCCAGTAGTTCGTCTAGGGGCACTGAAGCTTTCTTT CASSSSRGTEAFF
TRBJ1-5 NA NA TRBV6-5 TGTGCCAGCAGCTCGGGGCAAGGCAATCAGCCCCAGCATTTT CASSSGQGNQPQHF
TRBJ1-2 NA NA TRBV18 TGTGCCAGCTCACCGAGCAGGGATAATGGCTACACCTTC CASSPSRDNGYTF
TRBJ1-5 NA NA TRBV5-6 TGTGCCAGCAGCTTGGGGGGTTTAGGGCGCAATCAGCCCCAGCATTTT CASSLGGLGRNQPQHF
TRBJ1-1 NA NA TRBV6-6 TGTGCCAGCAGTGCCGAGCAGGGATGGGACACTGAAGCTTTCTTT CASSAEQGWDTEAFF
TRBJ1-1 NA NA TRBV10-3 TGTGCCGTTTCCGGTGTGGCGTCTGGGATGAACACTGAAGCTTTCTTT CAVSGVASGMNTEAFF
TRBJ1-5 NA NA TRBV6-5 TGTGCCAGCAGTTCTCGACCGACCAATCAGCCCCAGCATTTT CASSSRPTNQPQHF
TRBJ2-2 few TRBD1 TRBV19 TGTGCCAGTAGTATGACAGGGGGCATCGGGGAGCTGTTTTTT CASSMTGGIGELFF
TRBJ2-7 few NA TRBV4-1 TGCGCCAGCAGCCAAGACGGCGGGGCCGCCCAATACGAGCAGTACTTC CASSQDGGAAQYEQYF
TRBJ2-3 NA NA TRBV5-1 TGCGCCAGCAGCCTGACGGCTAGCACAGATACGCAGTATTTT CASSLTASTDTQYF
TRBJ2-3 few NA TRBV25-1 TGTGCCAGCAGTGAATACCCGTCGGTTAGGGAGAGAGCAGATACGCAGTATTTT CASSEYPSVRERADTQYF
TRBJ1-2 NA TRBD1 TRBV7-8 TGTGCCAGCAGCTTATCAGGGGGCGACTATGGCTACACCTTC CASSLSGGDYGYTF
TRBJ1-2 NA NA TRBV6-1 TGTGCCAGCAGTGAAAACACAGGTGGGGGCTATGGCTACACCTTC CASSENTGGGYGYTF
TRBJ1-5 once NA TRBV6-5 TGTGCCAGCAGTTACTCCGCGCTTCAGCCCCAGCATTTT CASSYSALQPQHF
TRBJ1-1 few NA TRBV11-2 TGTGCCAGCAGCCCCTCAGGGTACGACACTGAAGCTTTCTTT CASSPSGYDTEAFF
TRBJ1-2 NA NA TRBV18 TGTGCCAGCTCACCAGGGACTGCTGGGGGCTATGGCTACACCTTC CASSPGTAGGYGYTF
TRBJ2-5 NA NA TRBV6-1 TGTGCCAGCAGTGGCCAGGTACAAGAGACCCAGTACTTC CASSGQVQETQYF
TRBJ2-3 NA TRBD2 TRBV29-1 TGCAGCTCAGCCGGGGGTAGCGGGAGCACAGATACGCAGTATTTT CSSAGGSGSTDTQYF
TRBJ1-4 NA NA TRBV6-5 TGTGCCAGCAGTTACTCACAGGGCAATAATGAAAAACTGTTTTTT CASSYSQGNNEKLFF
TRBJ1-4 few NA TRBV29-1 TGCAGCGTTGAAGAAACAGGGCCAGAAAAACTGTTTTTT CSVEETGPEKLFF
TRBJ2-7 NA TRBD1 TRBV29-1 TGCAGCGTTGTGGGACAGGGTATCTACGAGCAGTACTTC CSVVGQGIYEQYF
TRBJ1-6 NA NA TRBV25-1 TGTGCCAGCAGTGCGAGGCGGGGCAGGAATAATTCACCCCTCCACTTT CASSARRGRNNSPLHF
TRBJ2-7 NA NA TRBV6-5 TGTGCCAGCAGTGCGGGACAACGCTACGAGCAGTACTTC CASSAGQRYEQYF
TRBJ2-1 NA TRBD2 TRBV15 TGTGCCACGAGGTTTAGCGGGGGGGCGGCATACAATGAGCAGTTCTTC CATRFSGGAAYNEQFF
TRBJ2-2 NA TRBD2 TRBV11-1 TGTGCCAGCAGCCATAGGGAGGGCACCGGGGAGCTGTTTTTT CASSHREGTGELFF
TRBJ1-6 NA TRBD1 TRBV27 TGTGCCAGCAGTTCGATGTTCGCTGGGACAGGGGGAACTTCACCCCTCCACTTT CASSSMFAGTGGTSPLHF
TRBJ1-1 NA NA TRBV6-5 TGTGCCAGCAGTTACAGGGGGGTGAGGGAAGACACTGAAGCTTTCTTT CASSYRGVREDTEAFF
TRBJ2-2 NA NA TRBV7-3 TGTGCCAGCAGCCCCATGGGACTGGTGACCGGGGAGCTGTTTTTT CASSPMGLVTGELFF
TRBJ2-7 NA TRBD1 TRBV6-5 TGTGCCAGCAGTTACTCGAGGGGGCTCTCCTACGAGCAGTACTTC CASSYSRGLSYEQYF
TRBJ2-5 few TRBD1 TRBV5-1 TGCGCCAGCAGGACAGGGACAGGAGGTGGGGAGACCCAGTACTTC CASRTGTGGGETQYF
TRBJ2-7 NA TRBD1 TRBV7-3 TGTGCCAGCAGCTTACAGGACAGGGGCGAGCAGTACTTC CASSLQDRGEQYF